The T cell receptor beta chain under discussion was sequenced for a study of shared clonotypes between healthy human individuals. With regard to this clone: Its antigen remains unknown.

Here immunoSEQ multiplex PCR was the method, and the copy in TCRdb shows in-frame clones only, minus some. The sample gives around 700,000 clones, around three quarters of which show up once; about 1.8% is in the top ten. The V end lost 4 bases, the J end lost 5 bases, and 6 bases lay between the germline ends. This CDR3 has 12 amino acids. Germline loops: CDR1 SNHLY, CDR2 FYNNEI. Study-wide points: Sharing across four donors was highest in naive CD4 (around 5%) and lowest in memory CD8 (roughly 0.4%). Rarefaction curves obtained for sorted subsets showed sequencing incomplete despite large depth.

The receptor's source is a woman aged 25 to 39 in good health. Sequenced input: memory CD4+ T cells sorted from blood. The subset here: CD45RA-negative fraction. This sequence joins TRBV2 and TRBJ1-5; D might be TRBD1 (5 bases). The CDR3, as DNA: TGTGCCAGCAGTGGAGGGGATCAGCCCCAGCATTTT. It is translated as CASSGGDQPQHF.